The 17 T cell receptor beta chains presented below share a single source sample, sequenced in a study of blood T cell repertoires in COVID-19. Method: immunoSEQ multiplex PCR; TCRdb's copy keeps in-frame clones and lacks some. The data contain 97,000 or so clones, approximately 92% of them singletons. The sample was peripheral blood. The receptor source for this set is a man between 18 and 29 years old with acute or convalescent COVID-19.

The chain uses TRBV6-5 and TRBJ2-7, with D hard to call. Per germline, CDR1 MNHEY and CDR2 SVGAGI. Trimming took 1 base from V and 2 from J, leaving 9 bases between them. The CDR3 has 14 residues. The CDR3 reads CASSYFAQPYEQYF. The CDR3 nucleotides read TGTGCCAGCAGTTACTTCGCACAGCCCTACGAGCAGTACTTC.

The chain combines TRBV19 with TRBJ1-6; no clear D gene. Germline CDR1 and CDR2: LNHDA and SQIVND (reference sequence). Trimming shortened V by 6 bases and J by 0 bases, and 9 bases separated the two germline ends. There are 15 residues in the CDR3. CDR3 region: CASRERGSYNSPLHF. DNA of the CDR3: TGTGCCAGTAGAGAGCGTGGCTCCTATAATTCACCCCTCCACTTT.

The CDR3 DNA follows: TGTGCCACCAGCAGAGATCTAGTGAGTTCCTTGAACACTGAAGCTTTCTTT. Protein product: CATSRDLVSSLNTEAFF. The gene calls are TRBV15 and TRBJ1-1; D remains ambiguous. The CDR3 is 17 amino acids. CDR1 is LNHNV and CDR2 is YYDKDF in the germline V gene (reference sequence). Trimming removed 0 bases at V and 0 bases at J, with 14 bases between. The variable domain in full, with the rest retrieved from reference TRBV15 and TRBJ1-1, is DAMVIQNPRYQVTQFGKPVTLSCSQTLNHNVMYWYQQKSSQAPKLLFHYYDKDFNNEADTPDNFQSRRPNTSFCFLDIRSPGLGDTAMYLCATSRDLVSSLNTEAFFGQGTRLTVV.

V usage is TRBV7-2 and J usage is TRBJ2-3, with 7 bases lining up with TRBD1. The CDR3 totals 14 residues. J lost 1 base, V lost 7 bases, and 5 bases had no gene match. Germline V gene data show CDR1 as SGHTA and CDR2 as FQGNSA. CDR3 in amino acids: CASIQDRGTDTQYF. The CDR3 DNA follows: TGTGCCAGCATCCAAGACAGGGGCACAGATACGCAGTATTTT. Full variable domain (missing parts from reference TRBV7-2 and TRBJ2-3): GAGVSQSPSNKVTEKGKDVELRCDPISGHTALYWYRQSLGQGLEFLIYFQGNSAPDKSGLPSDRFSAERTGGSVSTLTIQRTQQEDSAVYLCASIQDRGTDTQYFGPGTRLTVL.

This clone has just one count. The chain has TRBV5-1 and TRBJ2-1; 7 nucleotides align to TRBD1. Germline assignment: CDR1 SGHRS and CDR2 YFSETQ. The CDR3 totals 16 residues. Germline trimming cut 4 bases from V and 1 base from J; bases unmatched to any gene: 8. CDR3 loop: CASSEEGDSSYNEQFF. The CDR3 DNA is TGCGCCAGCAGCGAGGAAGGGGACAGTTCCTACAATGAGCAGTTCTTC.

J is TRBJ2-3 and V is TRBV18, with TRBD1 matching over 7 bases. The CDR3 runs 15 residues. Germline V lookup: CDR1 KGHSH, CDR2 LQKENI. The junction had 4 bases not matched to a gene; V was cut back by 3 bases and J by 1 base. The CDR3 spells CASSPDRVGTDTQYF. The CDR3 coding sequence is TGTGCCAGCTCACCCGACAGGGTTGGCACAGATACGCAGTATTTT.

The chain recombines TRBV15 with TRBJ1-1; no reliable D call. Germline CDR1 is LNHNV and CDR2 is YYDKDF (reference sequence). This CDR3 has 13 residues. V lost 0 bases and J lost 7, with 9 bases in between. CDR3 in DNA: TGTGCCACCAGCAGAGATCGAGTTATTGAAGCTTTCTTT. Amino acid sequence: CATSRDRVIEAFF. Supplemented by reference TRBV15 and TRBJ1-1, the full variable domain reads DAMVIQNPRYQVTQFGKPVTLSCSQTLNHNVMYWYQQKSSQAPKLLFHYYDKDFNNEADTPDNFQSRRPNTSFCFLDIRSPGLGDTAMYLCATSRDRVIEAFFGQGTRLTVV.

The chain carries TRBV2 and TRBJ1-4; 7 positions match TRBD1. Trimming removed 7 bases from V and 6 bases from J; junction bases left unmatched: 5. The germline gives CDR1 SNHLY, CDR2 FYNNEI. The length of the CDR3 is 13 residues. CDR3 amino acids: CASMFQGDEKLFF. The CDR3 nucleotides are TGTGCCAGCATGTTCCAGGGGGATGAAAAACTGTTTTTT.

The chain couples TRBV12-3 or TRBV12-4 to TRBJ1-1; no reliable D call. V lost 2 bases, J lost 10 bases, and 11 bases lay in between. The CDR3 spans 12 residues. CDR3: CASSLQAEGAFF. The DNA of the CDR3 is TGTGCCAGCAGTTTACAGGCAGAAGGAGCTTTCTTT.

This chain links TRBV11-2 with TRBJ1-1; 11 bases line up with TRBD1. Germline V gene data show CDR1 as SGHAT and CDR2 as FQNNGV. The CDR3 has 16 amino acids. V lost 1 base and J lost 3; bases outside the gene matches: 4. CDR3 residues: CASSLGTGGLDTEAFF. The CDR3, as DNA: TGTGCCAGCAGCTTAGGGACAGGGGGCTTGGACACTGAAGCTTTCTTT. Using reference TRBV11-2 and TRBJ1-1 for the parts outside the CDR3, the full variable domain is EAGVAQSPRYKIIEKRQSVAFWCNPISGHATLYWYQQILGQGPKLLIQFQNNGVVDDSQLPKDRFSAERLKGVDSTLKIQPAKLEDSAVYLCASSLGTGGLDTEAFFGQGTRLTVV.

The chain has TRBV23-1 and TRBJ2-3; no definite D call. Being an ORF, TRBV23-1 has a function that is uncertain. Trimming removed 0 bases from V and 0 bases from J, with 4 bases in between. The CDR3 is 14 amino acids. The CDR3 nucleotides are TGCGCCAGCAGTCAATCGAGTAGCACAGATACGCAGTATTTT. Residues: CASSQSSSTDTQYF.

This chain connects TRBV4-1 to TRBJ1-2; 7 positions match TRBD1. This CDR3 has 15 residues. Germline V gives CDR1 MGHRA, CDR2 YSYEKL. The ends lost 2 bases at V and 2 bases at J; junction bases unmatched: 5. The CDR3 DNA sequence: TGCGCCAGCAGCCAATATCAGGGGGTGAACTATGGCTACACCTTC. Its protein product is CASSQYQGVNYGYTF.

The rearrangement links TRBV10-3 to TRBJ2-1; D might be TRBD2 (6 bases). Germline-derived CDR1 and CDR2 are ENHRY and SYGVKD. This CDR3 contains 11 residues. V dropped 7 bases and J dropped 6 bases, with 7 bases sitting between them. The CDR3 is CAITRGNEQFF. CDR3 nucleotides: TGTGCCATCACGCGGGGCAATGAGCAGTTCTTC.

The rearrangement links TRBV3-1 (or the pseudogene TRBV3-2) to TRBJ1-3; D is ambiguous. The CDR3 totals 16 residues. Between the trimmed V and J ends, which lost 2 bases and 0 bases, there was a span of 11 bases. Germline V lookup: CDR1 LGHDT, CDR2 YNNKEL (reference sequence). The CDR3 here is CASSQYLGSSGNTIYF. The CDR3 DNA is TGTGCCAGCAGCCAATATTTAGGGAGCTCTGGAAACACCATATATTTT.

The genes are TRBV14 and TRBJ2-4; 8 bases line up with TRBD2. J lost 7 bases, V lost 1 base, and 9 bases had no gene match. This CDR3 spans 16 amino acids. Germline V gene lookup returns CDR1 SGHDN and CDR2 FVKESK. The CDR3 loop is CASSQVGGGLLNIQYF. The CDR3 coding sequence is TGTGCCAGCAGCCAAGTCGGGGGGGGTCTCCTGAACATTCAGTACTTC.

The CDR3 loop reads CASSFQGDTYEQYF. DNA of the CDR3: TGCGCCAGCAGCTTCCAGGGGGATACCTACGAGCAGTACTTC. This chain joins TRBV5-1 and TRBJ2-7; 7 bases are shared with TRBD1. CDR3 length: 14 residues. From germline, CDR1 is SGHRS and CDR2 YFSETQ. The junction had 4 bases not matched to a gene; V was cut back by 2 bases and J by 2 bases.

The chain recombines TRBV9 with TRBJ2-2; D might be TRBD1 (5 bases). The length of the CDR3 is 14 residues. V was pared by 2 bases and J by 3 bases, with 8 bases between. CDR1 and CDR2 (germline): SGDLS, YYNGEE. The CDR3 region has the DNA TGTGCCAGCAGCGTCAACAGGTACACCGGGGAGCTGTTTTTT. It codes for CASSVNRYTGELFF.